This record concerns one TCR beta chain sequence. Time point: newly diagnosed GD, antithyroid drugs for less than 3 months. RNA from PBMCs was the source of the TCR library. The source of the sample is a study of regulatory T cells in long-lasting Graves disease. Researchers made TCR beta libraries by using iRepertoire HTBI primers and running Arm-PCR on CDR3 regions. MiXCR, run by TCRdb on the multiplex PCR reads, gives a single entry per CDR3 protein. The data show approximately 210,000 distinct CDR3 sequences, with about a sixth seen just once and around 20% held by the top ten. This specimen consisted of peripheral blood mononuclear cells (PBMCs), obtained at new diagnosis, from a patient treated with antithyroid drugs. The sequence came from a female donor with Graves disease.

The CDR3 nucleotides read TGCAGCGTTGAAAATTCAGGATCCAACACAGATACGCAGTATTTT. It yields the protein CSVENSGSNTDTQYF. The rearrangement links TRBV29-1 to TRBJ2-3; the D is unclear. V lost 2 bases, J lost 2 bases, and 14 bases lay in between. Looked up from germline, CDR1 is SQVTM and CDR2 is ANQGSEA. The CDR3 contains 15 residues.